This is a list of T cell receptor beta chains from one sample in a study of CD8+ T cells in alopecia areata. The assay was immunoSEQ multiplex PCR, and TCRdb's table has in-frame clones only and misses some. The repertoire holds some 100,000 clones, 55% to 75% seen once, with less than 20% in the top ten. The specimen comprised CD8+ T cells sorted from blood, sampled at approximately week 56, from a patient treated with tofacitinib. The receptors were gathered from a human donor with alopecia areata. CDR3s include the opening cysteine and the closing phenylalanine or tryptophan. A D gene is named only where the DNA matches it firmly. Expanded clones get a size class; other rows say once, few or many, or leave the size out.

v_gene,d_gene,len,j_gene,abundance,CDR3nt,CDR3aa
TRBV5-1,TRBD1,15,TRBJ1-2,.,TGCGCCAGCAGCTGGACAGGGCCGGAGGACTATGGCTACACCTTC,CASSWTGPEDYGYTF
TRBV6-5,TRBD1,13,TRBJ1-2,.,TGTGCCAGCAGTTTGGGACAGCGCATTGGCTACACCTTC,CASSLGQRIGYTF
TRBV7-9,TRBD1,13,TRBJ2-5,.,TGTGCCAGCAGCTGGACAGGTCAAGAGACCCAGTACTTC,CASSWTGQETQYF
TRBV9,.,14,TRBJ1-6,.,TGTGCCAGCAGAGATGCAGGGGCCGCCTCACCCCTCCACTTT,CASRDAGAASPLHF
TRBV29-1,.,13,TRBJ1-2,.,TGCAGCGACGGGCCCGGGGCCTACTATGGCTACACCTTC,CSDGPGAYYGYTF
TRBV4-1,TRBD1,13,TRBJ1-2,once,TGCGCCAGCAGGACCGGGACAGGGGACGGCTACACCTTC,CASRTGTGDGYTF
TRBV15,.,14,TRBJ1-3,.,TGTGCCACCAGCAGAGGAAGGGGTGGAAACACCATATATTTT,CATSRGRGGNTIYF
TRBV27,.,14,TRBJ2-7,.,TGTGCCAGCAGTCCCCGGGACAAGCCCTACGAGCAGTACTTC,CASSPRDKPYEQYF
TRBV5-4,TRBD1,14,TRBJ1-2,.,TGTGCCAGCAGCTTGGGGACAGGGTTTTATGGCTACACCTTC,CASSLGTGFYGYTF
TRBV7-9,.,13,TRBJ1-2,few,TGTGCCAGCAGCTTAGCAGAACTCTATGGCTACACCTTC,CASSLAELYGYTF
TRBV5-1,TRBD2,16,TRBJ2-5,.,TGCGCCAGCAGCCAGGTAGTAGCGGGGCTCCAAGAGACCCAGTACTTC,CASSQVVAGLQETQYF
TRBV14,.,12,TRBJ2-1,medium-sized,TGTGCCAGCAGATCGATATCCAATGAGCAGTTCTTC,CASRSISNEQFF
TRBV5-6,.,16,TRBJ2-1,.,TGTGCCAGCAGCTTGGCCACGGGGGGCCTTTACAATGAGCAGTTCTTC,CASSLATGGLYNEQFF
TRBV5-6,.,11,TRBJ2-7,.,TGTGCCAGCAGCTTGGCTGACGAGCAGTACTTC,CASSLADEQYF
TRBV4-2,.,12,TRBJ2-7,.,TGTGCCAGCAGCCAAGATTCGCTCGAGCAGTACTTC,CASSQDSLEQYF
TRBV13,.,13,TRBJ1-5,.,TGTGCCAGCAGCTCCGGCCTTGGACAGCCCCAGCATTTT,CASSSGLGQPQHF
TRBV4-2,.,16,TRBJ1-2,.,TGTGCCAGCAGCCAAGGATCTTATGGGGACGGGAATGGCTACACCTTC,CASSQGSYGDGNGYTF
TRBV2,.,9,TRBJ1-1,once,TGTGCCAGCAGTGTTGAAGCTTTCTTT,CASSVEAFF
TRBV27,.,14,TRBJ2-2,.,TGTGCCAGCAGTAAAGGCCCACACACCGGGGAGCTGTTTTTT,CASSKGPHTGELFF
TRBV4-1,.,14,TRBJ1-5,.,TGCGCCAGCAGCCAAGTTTCTGTTAATCAGCCCCAGCATTTT,CASSQVSVNQPQHF
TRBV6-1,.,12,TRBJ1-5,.,TGTGCCAGCACTAAAATAGAGGGGCCCCAGCATTTT,CASTKIEGPQHF
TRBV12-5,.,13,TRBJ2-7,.,TGTGCTAGTGGTGAAGGGCAGGGTTACGAGCAGTACTTC,CASGEGQGYEQYF
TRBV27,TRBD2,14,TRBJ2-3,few,TGTTCTACGACGGGACTAGCGGGGGGGTGGACGCAGTATTTT,CSTTGLAGGWTQYF
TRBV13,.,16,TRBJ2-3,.,TGTGCCAGCAGCCCCGTGAGGACATTGGGCACAGATACGCAGTATTTT,CASSPVRTLGTDTQYF
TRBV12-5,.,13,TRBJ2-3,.,TGTGCTAGTGGTTTGACTAGTTTAGATACGCAGTATTTT,CASGLTSLDTQYF
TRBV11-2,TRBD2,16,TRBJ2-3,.,TGTGCCAGCAGCCCTCCGACTAGCGGGGGAACAGATACGCAGTATTTT,CASSPPTSGGTDTQYF
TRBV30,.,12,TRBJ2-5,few,TGTGCCTGGAGAAGAATCCAAGAGACCCAGTACTTC,CAWRRIQETQYF
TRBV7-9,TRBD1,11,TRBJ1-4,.,TGTGCCAGCAGCACTGACAGGGAACTGTTTTTT,CASSTDRELFF
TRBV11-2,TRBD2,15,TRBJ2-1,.,TGTGCCAGCAGCTTAATAGCGGGGGTTTACAATGAGCAGTTCTTC,CASSLIAGVYNEQFF
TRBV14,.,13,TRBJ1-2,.,TGTGCCAGCAAAGACAGGTCGGGCTATGGCTACACCTTC,CASKDRSGYGYTF
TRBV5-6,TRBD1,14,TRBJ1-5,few,TGTGCCAGCAGCTCCGGACAGGGAATTCAGCCCCAGCATTTT,CASSSGQGIQPQHF
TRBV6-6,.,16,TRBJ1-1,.,TGTGCCAGCAGACCCGACCTGGGGCAGTTGAACACTGAAGCTTTCTTT,CASRPDLGQLNTEAFF
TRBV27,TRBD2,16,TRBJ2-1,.,TGTGCCAGCAGCCCCTCACTAGCGGGGGCTACCAAGGTTAGGTTCTTC,CASSPSLAGATKVRFF
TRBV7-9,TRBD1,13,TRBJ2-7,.,TGTGCCAGCAGGGACAGGGGGCTCTACGAGCAGTACTTC,CASRDRGLYEQYF
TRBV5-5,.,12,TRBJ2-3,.,TGTGCCAGCTCGCACACAGGTGGTACGCAGTATTTT,CASSHTGGTQYF
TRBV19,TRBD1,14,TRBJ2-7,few,TGTGCCAGTAGTATGGCAGGGGGTTCCTACGAGCAGTACTTC,CASSMAGGSYEQYF
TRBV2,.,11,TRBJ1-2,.,TGTGCCAGCAGGCCTTACTATGGCTACACCTTC,CASRPYYGYTF
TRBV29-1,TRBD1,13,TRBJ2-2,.,TGCAGCGTTGCTGACAGGGAAAGCGGGGAGCTGTTTTTT,CSVADRESGELFF
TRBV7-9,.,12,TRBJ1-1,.,TGTGCCAGCAGCTCCCAGGGAACTGAAGCTTTCTTT,CASSSQGTEAFF
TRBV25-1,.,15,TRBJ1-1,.,TGTGCCAGCAGTGAACGGGCAGGAATGAACACTGAAGCTTTCTTT,CASSERAGMNTEAFF
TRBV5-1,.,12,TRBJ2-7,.,TGCGCAAGCAAGCAGGGTGGCTACGAGCAGTACTTC,CASKQGGYEQYF